One T cell receptor beta chain is described in this entry. At the DNA level, this CDR3 is encoded by other sequences in the same sample as well. This entry comes from a study of blood T cell repertoires in COVID-19. The method was immunoSEQ multiplex PCR; TCRdb's version includes in-frame clones alone and lacks a portion of them. The repertoire consists of around 270,000 clones, with about 87% occurring once and the leading ten covering about 4.1%. This sequence originates from a man aged 55-75 years who had recovered from COVID-19. The sample comprised peripheral blood.

The CDR3 here is CASSIDGGTDTQYF. The CDR3 DNA sequence: TGTGCCAGTAGTATAGACGGGGGAACAGATACGCAGTATTTT. The chain carries TRBV19 and TRBJ2-3; maybe TRBD2 (6 bases). V shed 0 bases and J shed 3 bases, with 7 bases lying between them. Germline-derived CDR1 and CDR2 are LNHDA and SQIVND (reference sequence). The CDR3 length is 14 residues.